This T cell receptor beta chain stems from a study of T-cell reconstitution after alpha-beta-depleted transplantation in children. Study observations and caveats: When one year had passed after transplant, most T-cell counts and diversity came from newly produced T cells. There were reportedly several hundred expanded graft clones from which alpha-beta T cells came about two months after transplant. The high TCRbeta diversity at day 60 in some patients came from surviving recipient T cells and thymic progenitors.

Comments on this clonotype: Its antigen is currently unknown.

The CDR3 has 12 residues. Germline trimming cut 6 bases from V and 5 bases from J; bases unmatched to any gene: 7. Germline V gives CDR1 DFQATT, CDR2 SNEGSKA (reference sequence). Using unique molecular identifiers, the investigators prepared the TCRbeta library. Each CDR3 protein is one row after TCRdb ran MiXCR on the PCR reads. The repertoire holds fewer than 400,000 distinct CDR3 sequences, with around 20% as singletons. This sample comprised PBMCs, mostly from graft donor cells, obtained 180 days after TCRalphabeta/CD19-depleted stem cell transplant. This receptor was taken from a male patient younger than 18 who had a stem cell transplant for acute lymphoblastic leukemia, so the T cells may come from the graft donor. This chain joins TRBV20-1 and TRBJ2-7; 7 bases fit TRBD2. Here the CDR3 DNA reads TGCAGTGCCATACTAGCGAGCCACGAGCAGTACTTC. Protein product: CSAILASHEQYF.